The 5 T cell receptor beta chains presented below share a single source sample, sequenced in a study of cytomegalovirus exposure and HLA in healthy donors. The PCR ran on 60 Vbeta and 13 Jbeta primers. Repertoires were generated with immunoSEQ multiplex PCR, while TCRdb's copy carries only in-frame clones and drops some. The repertoire holds roughly 120,000 clones, around 61% seen once, with 2.2% in the top ten. Sequenced: PBMCs. The receptors originated from a woman in her 30s in good health and CMV-seronegative.

The chain has TRBV5-8 and TRBJ1-2; weak D call: TRBD1 (5 bases). The germline CDR1 and CDR2 sequences are SGHTS and YDEGEE. CDR3 length equals 13 residues. Trimming took 0 bases from V and 7 from J, leaving 10 bases between them. The CDR3 DNA sequence: TGTGCCAGCAGCTTGGTGCAGGGAGGTGGCTACACCTTC. Translated, it gives CASSLVQGGGYTF.

This clone has a handful of counts. The chain joins TRBV28 to TRBJ2-2; possible D gene TRBD2, 6 bases. Trimming cost V 3 bases and J 4 bases, with 15 bases left between them. The germline CDR1 and CDR2 sequences are MDHEN and SYDVKM. The CDR3 is made up of 16 amino acids. In DNA, the CDR3 is TGTGCCAGCAGTTTCCTGACTAGTGCTATCACCGGGGAGCTGTTTTTT. This encodes CASSFLTSAITGELFF.

This chain links TRBV19 with TRBJ2-3; 11 nucleotides match TRBD2. This CDR3 is built from 16 residues. The V segment lost 4 bases and the J segment 2 bases; nucleotides outside the gene matches: 5. Looked up from germline, CDR1 is LNHDA and CDR2 is SQIVND (reference sequence). The CDR3 sequence: CASSRGLAGVTDTQYF. The CDR3 bases are TGTGCCAGTAGTAGAGGACTAGCGGGCGTCACAGATACGCAGTATTTT.

This rearrangement joins TRBV9 to TRBJ1-2; D possibly corresponds to TRBD1 (5 bases). Per germline, CDR1 SGDLS and CDR2 YYNGEE. This CDR3 region has 14 residues. The germline V and J ends were trimmed by 0 bases and 5 bases, with 11 bases remaining between them. In DNA, the CDR3 is TGTGCCAGCAGCGTAGGGGGGGGTAGATATGGCTACACCTTC. Amino acid sequence: CASSVGGGRYGYTF.

V is TRBV9 and J is TRBJ1-1; D is uncertain. This CDR3 has 15 residues. Germline V gives CDR1 SGDLS, CDR2 YYNGEE. The V end lost 3 bases, the J end lost 4 bases, and 16 bases lay between the germline ends. This CDR3 reads CASSGGLGPGTEAFF. In DNA, the CDR3 is TGTGCCAGCAGCGGAGGGCTTGGTCCAGGCACTGAAGCTTTCTTT.